The clone carrying this TCR beta chain was observed at least ten times. These data are taken from a study of regulatory T cells in long-lasting Graves disease. This CDR3 comprises 15 residues. With 0 bases clipped from V and 4 bases from J, the junction kept 1 base outside the gene matches. CDR1 MRHNA and CDR2 SNTAGT come from the germline V gene. iRepertoire HTBI primers and Arm-PCR of CDR3 regions built TCR beta libraries. In the original analysis: Looking across samples, the authors found under 70 TRBV and some 15 TRBJ segments. TCRdb redid the calling of the multiplex PCR reads with MiXCR, one entry per CDR3 protein. TCRdb assigned the V and J calls; the authors' analysis was not used. The data contain 350,000 to 450,000 distinct CDR3 sequences, 16% of them singletons. As to time point: newly diagnosed GD, antithyroid drugs for less than 3 months. Researchers made the TCR library from RNA that was extracted from PBMCs.

This same sample was also taken into another study, of T cells in Graves' hyperthyroidism and ophthalmopathy. That paper notes: It was uncontrolled infection, other autoimmune disease, pregnancy or lactation that excluded patients.

The chain employs TRBV6-4 and TRBJ2-3; 10 bases agree with TRBD1. The clonotype was recovered from a man between 40 and 49 years old with Graves disease. Sequences were derived from peripheral blood mononuclear cells (PBMCs), sampled at new diagnosis, from a patient treated with antithyroid drugs. The CDR3 reads CASSDSTGGADTQYF. In nucleotides, the CDR3 is TGTGCCAGCAGTGACTCGACAGGGGGCGCAGATACGCAGTATTTT.